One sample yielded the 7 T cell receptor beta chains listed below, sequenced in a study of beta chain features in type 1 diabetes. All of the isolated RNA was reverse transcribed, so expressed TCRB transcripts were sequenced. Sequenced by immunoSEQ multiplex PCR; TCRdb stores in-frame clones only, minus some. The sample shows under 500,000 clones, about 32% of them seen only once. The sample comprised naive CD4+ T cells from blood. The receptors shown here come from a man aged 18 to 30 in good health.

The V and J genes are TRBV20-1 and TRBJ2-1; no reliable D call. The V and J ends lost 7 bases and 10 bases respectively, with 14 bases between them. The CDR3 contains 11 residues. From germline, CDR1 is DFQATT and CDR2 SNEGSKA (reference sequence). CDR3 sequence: CSGLSLREQFF. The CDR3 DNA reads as TGCAGTGGCCTGAGCCTTCGCGAGCAGTTCTTC.

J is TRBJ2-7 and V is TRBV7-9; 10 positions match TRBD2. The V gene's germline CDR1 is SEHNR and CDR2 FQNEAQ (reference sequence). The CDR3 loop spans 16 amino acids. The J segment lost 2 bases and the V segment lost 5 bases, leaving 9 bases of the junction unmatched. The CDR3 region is CASSPQGLAGAYEQYF. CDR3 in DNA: TGTGCCAGCAGCCCCCAGGGGCTAGCGGGGGCCTACGAGCAGTACTTC.

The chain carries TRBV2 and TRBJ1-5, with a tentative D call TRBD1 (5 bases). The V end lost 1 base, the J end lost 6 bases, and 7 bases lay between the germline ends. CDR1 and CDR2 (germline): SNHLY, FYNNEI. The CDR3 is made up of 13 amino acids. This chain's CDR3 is CASSEEGFQPQHF. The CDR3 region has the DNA TGTGCCAGCAGTGAAGAGGGGTTTCAGCCCCAGCATTTT.

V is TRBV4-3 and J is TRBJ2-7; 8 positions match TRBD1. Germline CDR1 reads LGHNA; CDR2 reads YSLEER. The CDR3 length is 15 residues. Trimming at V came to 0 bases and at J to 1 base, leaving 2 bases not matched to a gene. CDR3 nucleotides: TGCGCCAGCAGCCAAGATCGGGACAGGTCCTACGAGCAGTACTTC. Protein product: CASSQDRDRSYEQYF.

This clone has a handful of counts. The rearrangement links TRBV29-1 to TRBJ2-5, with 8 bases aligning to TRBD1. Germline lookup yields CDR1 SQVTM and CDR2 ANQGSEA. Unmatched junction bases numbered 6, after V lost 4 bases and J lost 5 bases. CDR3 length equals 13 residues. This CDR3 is CSVGQGAPETQYF. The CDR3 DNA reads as TGCAGCGTTGGTCAGGGGGCTCCGGAGACCCAGTACTTC.

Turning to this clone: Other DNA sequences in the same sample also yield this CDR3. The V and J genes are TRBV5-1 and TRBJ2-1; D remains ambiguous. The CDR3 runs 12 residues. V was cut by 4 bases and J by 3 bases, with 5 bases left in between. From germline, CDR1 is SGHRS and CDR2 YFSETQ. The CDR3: CASSLNYNEQFF. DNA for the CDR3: TGCGCCAGCAGCCTCAACTACAATGAGCAGTTCTTC.

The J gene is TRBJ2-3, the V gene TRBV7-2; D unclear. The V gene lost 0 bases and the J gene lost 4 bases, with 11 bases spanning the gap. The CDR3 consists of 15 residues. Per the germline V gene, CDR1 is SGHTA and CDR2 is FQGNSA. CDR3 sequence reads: CASSLARPPADTQYF. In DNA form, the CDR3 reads TGTGCCAGCAGCTTAGCGCGCCCTCCGGCAGATACGCAGTATTTT.